A single sample gave rise to the 24 T cell receptor beta chains below, sequenced in a study of shared T cell receptors in the human thymus. Repertoires were generated with immunoSEQ multiplex PCR, while TCRdb's copy carries only in-frame clones and drops some. Of 65,000 to 70,000 clones detected, about 95% appear once; the ten largest clones hold roughly 0.03%. The sequenced sample was thymocytes. The receptor source for this set is a human donor.

This chain links TRBV10-1 with TRBJ2-1; 9 positions match TRBD2. Germline V gene data show CDR1 as WNHNN and CDR2 as SYGVQD (reference sequence). V shed 1 base, J shed 0 bases, and the junction held 13 bases outside the gene matches. The CDR3 has 20 residues. The CDR3 coding sequence is TGCGCCAGCAGTGAGTGGGCGGGGGGGCCGGCAGATCCCTCCTACAATGAGCAGTTCTTC. Its protein product is CASSEWAGGPADPSYNEQFF.

This clone was picked up one time. The chain links TRBV27 to TRBJ1-2; 8 bases match TRBD1. V shed 10 bases and J 5 bases; nucleotides not matched to a gene: 9. There are 13 residues in the CDR3. Germline V gene lookup returns CDR1 MNHEY and CDR2 SMNVEV (reference sequence). For the CDR3, the DNA is TGTGCCACCATGCACAGGGGGACTTATGGCTACACCTTC. Its protein product is CATMHRGTYGYTF.

V gene TRBV6-5 combines with J gene TRBJ2-1; D is possibly TRBD1 (6 bases). This CDR3 is built from 15 residues. Per the germline V gene, CDR1 is MNHEY and CDR2 is SVGAGI. The ends were cut back, 7 bases at V and 7 bases at J, with 20 bases in the middle. The chain's CDR3 is CASTKTGTNGNEQFF. The DNA of the CDR3 is TGTGCCAGCACCAAAACCGGGACAAACGGGAATGAGCAGTTCTTC.

The chain carries TRBV5-1 and TRBJ2-5, with 9 positions matching TRBD1. V lost 2 bases and J lost 7; bases outside the gene matches: 12. CDR1 is SGHRS, CDR2 YFSETQ, per germline. The CDR3 is 16 residues long. The CDR3 DNA sequence: TGCGCCAGCAGCTTAGCGGGACAGGGAGGTGTGGGGACCCAGTACTTC. Translation: CASSLAGQGGVGTQYF.

The chain employs TRBV11-2 and TRBJ2-3; TRBD2 matches 10 bases. The germline CDR1 and CDR2 sequences are SGHAT and FQNNGV. With V trimmed by 5 bases and J by 3 bases, 8 bases remained unmatched. The CDR3 contains 16 residues. CDR3 DNA: TGTGCCAGCAGCCCCAAGCGGGGGGGACGAACAGATACGCAGTATTTT. As protein: CASSPKRGGRTDTQYF.

V usage is TRBV5-5 and J usage is TRBJ2-2; a weak D match, TRBD2 (5 bases). The CDR3 has 14 residues. Trimming took 1 base from V and 8 from J, leaving 12 bases between them. CDR1 is SGHKS, CDR2 YYEKEE, per germline (reference sequence). The CDR3 loop reads CASSLKVRTGELFF. The CDR3 bases are TGTGCCAGCAGCTTGAAGGTGAGGACTGGGGAGCTGTTTTTT.

The J gene is TRBJ2-7, the V gene TRBV28; tentative D call: TRBD2 (5 bases). V was clipped by 10 bases and J by 2 bases, with 12 bases between them. The CDR3 sequence is 12 residues long. Per germline, CDR1 MDHEN and CDR2 SYDVKM. The CDR3 loop is CATSGTPYEQYF. In nucleotides, the CDR3 is TGTGCCACCAGCGGCACCCCCTACGAGCAGTACTTC.

V is TRBV10-3 and J is TRBJ2-3; unclear D gene. Per germline, CDR1 ENHRY and CDR2 SYGVKD. V dropped 11 bases and J dropped 4 bases, with 10 bases sitting between them. The CDR3 has 11 residues. This CDR3 is CASYGPDTQYF. The CDR3 DNA is TGTGCCTCGTATGGGCCAGATACGCAGTATTTT.

The chain recombines TRBV29-1 with TRBJ2-7; D perhaps matches TRBD2 (6 bases). Trimming stripped 5 bases from V and 1 base from J, with 12 bases between. Germline V gene data show CDR1 as SQVTM and CDR2 as ANQGSEA. This CDR3 contains 13 residues. CDR3 DNA sequence: TGCAGCGTTTTCGGGACTCGATCCTACGAGCAGTACTTC. Its translation: CSVFGTRSYEQYF.

The chain couples TRBV4-1 to TRBJ2-7; 10 nucleotides agree with TRBD2. V trimming: 3 bases; J trimming: 3 bases; junction bases outside the gene matches: 11. Germline lookup yields CDR1 MGHRA and CDR2 YSYEKL. The CDR3 has 17 residues. DNA of the CDR3: TGCGCCAGCAGCCAGGATGCTGGGACTAGCGTCGGCTACGAGCAGTACTTC. Its protein product is CASSQDAGTSVGYEQYF.

The chain recombines TRBV4-3 with TRBJ1-4; possibly TRBD1 for D (6 bases). Germline CDR1 and CDR2: LGHNA and YSLEER. V lost 3 bases and J lost 6, with 8 bases in between. The CDR3 covers 13 residues. CDR3 protein: CASSQGADEKLFF. CDR3 nucleotide sequence: TGCGCCAGCAGCCAGGGGGCGGATGAAAAACTGTTTTTT.

The CDR3 DNA follows: TGTGCCAGCAGCCAAGACGGGCTGAGGGCGTTATCTGGGGCCAACGTCCTGACTTTC. Translating gives CASSQDGLRALSGANVLTF. This chain joins TRBV14 and TRBJ2-6, with D possibly matching TRBD2 (5 bases). V was clipped by 0 bases and J by 1 base, with 16 bases between them. The germline CDR1 and CDR2 sequences are SGHDN and FVKESK. The CDR3 has 19 residues.

The rearrangement links TRBV7-6 to TRBJ1-2; 11 bases agree with TRBD1. The J segment lost 6 bases and the V segment lost 5 bases, leaving 8 bases of the junction unmatched. The germline V gene has CDR1 SGHVS and CDR2 FNYEAQ. The CDR3 consists of 15 residues. CDR3 sequence: CASSPPSGQGDGYTF. The CDR3 DNA is TGTGCCAGCAGCCCACCCTCGGGACAGGGGGATGGCTACACCTTC.

The DNA of the CDR3 is TGTGCCAGCAGCTTAAACGGTACCTCTGGAAACACCATATATTTT. It yields the protein CASSLNGTSGNTIYF. V and J are TRBV7-3 and TRBJ1-3; D not certain. This CDR3 comprises 15 residues. Germline loops: CDR1 SGHTA, CDR2 FQGTGA. The ends were cut back, 1 base at V and 0 bases at J, with 7 bases in the middle.

This sequence joins TRBV27 and TRBJ1-2; 8 bases agree with TRBD1. The CDR3 length is 14 residues. Germline V gives CDR1 MNHEY, CDR2 SMNVEV (reference sequence). V dropped 6 bases and J dropped 10; count of bases not matched to a gene: 13. Here the CDR3 reads CASSSFRGRDSYTF. As DNA, the CDR3 is TGTGCCAGCAGCTCCTTCAGGGGGCGCGACTCCTACACCTTC.

This clone has a single count. This chain joins TRBV19 and TRBJ1-1; 8 nucleotides match TRBD1. This CDR3 spans 14 amino acids. Germline CDR1 and CDR2: LNHDA and SQIVND (reference sequence). Trimming cost V 5 bases and J 5 bases; bases outside gene matches: 7. The CDR3: CASSLGQAGTEAFF. For the CDR3, the DNA is TGTGCCAGTAGTCTGGGACAGGCGGGGACTGAAGCTTTCTTT.

The chain links TRBV6-1 to TRBJ1-2; no definite D call. V lost 2 bases, J lost 4 bases, and 8 bases lay in between. The length of the CDR3 is 13 residues. Germline V gene lookup returns CDR1 MNHNS and CDR2 SASEGT. The CDR3 reads CASSESPIYGYTF. CDR3 in DNA: TGTGCCAGCAGTGAATCCCCTATCTATGGCTACACCTTC.

The genes are TRBV2 and TRBJ1-2; 9 nucleotides match TRBD1. Germline loops: CDR1 SNHLY, CDR2 FYNNEI. This CDR3 is 16 amino acids long. With V trimmed by 1 base and J by 2 bases, 5 bases remained unmatched. CDR3 sequence reads: CASSEDTGGANYGYTF. CDR3 DNA sequence: TGTGCCAGCAGTGAAGACACAGGGGGCGCCAACTATGGCTACACCTTC.

This clone was seen a few times. The chain combines TRBV19 with TRBJ2-1, with D perhaps TRBD1 or TRBD2 (6 bases each). The CDR3 has 13 residues. The V gene's germline CDR1 is LNHDA and CDR2 SQIVND (reference sequence). With 5 bases removed from V and 8 bases from J, the gap between germline ends came to 13 bases. The CDR3 sequence is CASSRRGHDEQFF. The CDR3 DNA is TGTGCCAGTAGTCGCCGGGGGCACGATGAGCAGTTCTTC.

V usage is TRBV7-2 and J usage is TRBJ1-4; 7 bases match TRBD1. Looked up from germline, CDR1 is SGHTA and CDR2 is FQGNSA. The CDR3 covers 17 residues. The V and J ends lost 5 bases and 4 bases, in that order; junction bases with no gene match: 13. The CDR3 sequence is CASSPPGPGTVNEKLFF. The CDR3 bases are TGTGCCAGCAGCCCGCCGGGACCCGGGACAGTTAATGAAAAACTGTTTTTT.

The rearrangement joins TRBV25-1 to TRBJ1-2, with a weak D call TRBD1 (5 bases). V gave up 4 bases and J gave up 7 bases, with 13 bases separating them. Germline CDR1 MGHDK, CDR2 SYGVNS. This CDR3 has 13 residues. The CDR3 is CASSGRGSRGYTF. The CDR3 coding sequence is TGTGCCAGCAGTGGGAGGGGCAGTCGTGGCTACACCTTC.

The rearrangement links TRBV5-8 to TRBJ1-1, with D possibly matching TRBD1 (6 bases). CDR3 size: 14 residues. The V end was cut by 1 base, the J end by 4 bases, with 11 bases between. Germline loops: CDR1 SGHTS, CDR2 YDEGEE. CDR3: CASSLKGGGTEAFF. For the CDR3, the DNA is TGTGCCAGCAGCTTGAAAGGGGGGGGCACTGAAGCTTTCTTT.

The V and J genes are TRBV5-1 and TRBJ1-1; 10 nucleotides agree with TRBD1. This CDR3 comprises 17 residues. Looked up from germline, CDR1 is SGHRS and CDR2 is YFSETQ. The J segment lost 7 bases and the V segment lost 5 bases, leaving 17 bases of the junction unmatched. The CDR3 nucleotides read TGCGCCAGCAGTATTCTCGGGACAGGGGCCGGAGGTGATGAAGCTTTCTTT. Protein sequence: CASSILGTGAGGDEAFF.

The chain uses TRBV7-8 and TRBJ2-6; TRBD1 agrees at 8 bases. CDR1 SGHVS and CDR2 FQNEAQ come from the germline V gene. This CDR3 comprises 16 residues. V lost 5 bases to trimming and J lost 4 bases; unmatched junction nucleotides: 7. The CDR3 loop reads CASSRRQGTGANVLTF. The DNA for the CDR3 is TGTGCCAGCAGCAGAAGACAGGGGACCGGGGCCAACGTCCTGACTTTC.